The rows below give T cell receptor beta chains drawn from one sample of a study of response to subunit inactivated influenza vaccine. One entry per CDR3 protein results from TCRdb running MiXCR on the RT-PCR reads. The sample holds more than 150,000 distinct CDR3 sequences, about 10% seen once. The input for sequencing was CD8+ T cells sorted from PBMCs, taken less than 30 months after vaccination. These receptors originate from a man aged 45 to 70 who received an inactivated influenza vaccine. Each CDR3 is given with its conserved first and last residue. The D gene is left open where the match is weak. Clone size is given for some rows only: seen once, a few or many times, or a class if the clone is expanded.

v_call: TRBV7-9; clone_size: many; j_call: TRBJ1-3; d_call: .; cdr3_aa: CASTTTGSGNTIYF; cdr3_nt: TGTGCCAGCACCACTACAGGGTCTGGAAACACCATATATTTT
v_call: TRBV6-5; clone_size: .; j_call: TRBJ2-5; d_call: .; cdr3_aa: CASSYLHTGSETQYF; cdr3_nt: TGTGCCAGCAGTTACCTCCATACAGGGTCTGAGACCCAGTACTTC
v_call: TRBV5-1; clone_size: .; j_call: TRBJ2-2; d_call: TRBD1; cdr3_aa: CASSYRTGNTGELFF; cdr3_nt: TGCGCCAGCAGCTATAGGACAGGGAACACCGGGGAGCTGTTTTTT
v_call: TRBV20-1; clone_size: medium-sized; j_call: TRBJ2-3; d_call: TRBD1; cdr3_aa: CSARDLRDSESTDTQYF; cdr3_nt: TGCAGTGCTAGAGATTTAAGGGACAGTGAGTCCACAGATACGCAGTATTTT
v_call: TRBV28; clone_size: many; j_call: TRBJ2-7; d_call: TRBD1; cdr3_aa: CASTGQGEDEQYF; cdr3_nt: TGTGCCAGCACTGGACAGGGTGAGGACGAGCAGTACTTC
v_call: TRBV20-1; clone_size: many; j_call: TRBJ2-1; d_call: TRBD2; cdr3_aa: CSASGWTSGSGNEQFF; cdr3_nt: TGCAGTGCTAGCGGCTGGACTAGCGGGAGTGGAAATGAGCAGTTCTTC
v_call: TRBV12-3/TRBV12-4; clone_size: few; j_call: TRBJ1-1; d_call: TRBD1; cdr3_aa: CASSDRVTEAFF; cdr3_nt: TGTGCCAGCAGTGACAGGGTCACTGAAGCTTTCTTT
v_call: TRBV6-1; clone_size: few; j_call: TRBJ2-4; d_call: .; cdr3_aa: CASIPIGPGPDIQYF; cdr3_nt: TGTGCCAGCATCCCGATCGGGCCGGGCCCCGACATTCAGTACTTC
v_call: TRBV10-2; clone_size: few; j_call: TRBJ2-1; d_call: .; cdr3_aa: CASSELAGLGNEQFF; cdr3_nt: TGCGCCAGCAGTGAATTGGCGGGATTGGGGAATGAGCAGTTCTTC
v_call: TRBV20-1; clone_size: .; j_call: TRBJ2-5; d_call: .; cdr3_aa: CSGQGLETQYF; cdr3_nt: TGCAGTGGTCAGGGTCTGGAGACCCAGTACTTC
v_call: TRBV5-1; clone_size: .; j_call: TRBJ2-1; d_call: .; cdr3_aa: CASSGGTGWEQFF; cdr3_nt: TGCGCCAGCAGCGGGGGGACTGGCTGGGAGCAGTTCTTC
v_call: TRBV27; clone_size: many; j_call: TRBJ2-1; d_call: .; cdr3_aa: CASSLSATNEQFF; cdr3_nt: TGTGCCAGCAGCCTTAGCGCCACCAATGAGCAGTTCTTC
v_call: TRBV24-1; clone_size: few; j_call: TRBJ1-2; d_call: .; cdr3_aa: CATSGDGLGSYTF; cdr3_nt: TGTGCCACCAGTGGCGACGGACTAGGAAGCTACACCTTC
v_call: TRBV5-6; clone_size: few; j_call: TRBJ2-2; d_call: .; cdr3_aa: CASSLTEANGELFF; cdr3_nt: TGTGCCAGCAGCTTGACAGAAGCGAACGGGGAGCTGTTTTTT
v_call: TRBV7-8; clone_size: many; j_call: TRBJ2-7; d_call: TRBD1; cdr3_aa: CASSRPGQGNYEQYF; cdr3_nt: TGTGCCAGCAGCCGACCCGGACAGGGGAACTACGAGCAGTACTTC
v_call: TRBV28; clone_size: few; j_call: TRBJ2-1; d_call: .; cdr3_aa: CASMATSFYNEQFF; cdr3_nt: TGTGCCAGCATGGCGACTAGTTTCTACAATGAGCAGTTCTTC
v_call: TRBV5-1; clone_size: .; j_call: TRBJ2-3; d_call: TRBD1; cdr3_aa: CASSLWTGAVGTDTQYF; cdr3_nt: TGCGCCAGCAGCTTGTGGACAGGGGCGGTCGGCACAGATACGCAGTATTTT
v_call: TRBV12-3/TRBV12-4; clone_size: .; j_call: TRBJ1-5; d_call: .; cdr3_aa: CASSAGAQPQHF; cdr3_nt: TGTGCCAGCAGCGCAGGGGCTCAGCCCCAGCATTTT
v_call: TRBV6-2/TRBV6-3; clone_size: .; j_call: TRBJ1-2; d_call: .; cdr3_aa: CASSYGPGYGYTF; cdr3_nt: TGTGCCAGCAGTTACGGACCTGGCTATGGCTACACCTTC
v_call: TRBV12-3/TRBV12-4; clone_size: few; j_call: TRBJ2-4; d_call: .; cdr3_aa: CASSLESGLEGNIQYF; cdr3_nt: TGTGCCAGCAGTTTAGAAAGCGGTCTGGAGGGAAACATTCAGTACTTC
v_call: TRBV13; clone_size: .; j_call: TRBJ2-2; d_call: .; cdr3_aa: CASSPNRGGSSGELFF; cdr3_nt: TGTGCCAGCAGCCCAAACAGGGGAGGGTCTTCCGGGGAGCTGTTTTTT
v_call: TRBV21-1; clone_size: few; j_call: TRBJ1-6; d_call: .; cdr3_aa: CARNPTEVCSPLHF; cdr3_nt: TGTGCCAGGAATCCAACCGAGGTCTGTTCACCCCTCCACTTT
v_call: TRBV11-2; clone_size: few; j_call: TRBJ2-5; d_call: TRBD1; cdr3_aa: CASSLEDRVWETQYF; cdr3_nt: TGTGCCAGCAGCTTAGAGGACAGGGTGTGGGAGACCCAGTACTTC
v_call: TRBV20-1; clone_size: .; j_call: TRBJ1-1; d_call: TRBD1; cdr3_aa: CSADDRVRNTEAFF; cdr3_nt: TGCAGTGCTGACGACAGGGTGAGGAACACTGAAGCTTTCTTT
v_call: TRBV6-5; clone_size: many; j_call: TRBJ2-1; d_call: TRBD2; cdr3_aa: CASSLGLAVYNEQFF; cdr3_nt: TGTGCCAGCAGTTTGGGGCTAGCGGTATACAATGAGCAGTTCTTC
v_call: TRBV12-3/TRBV12-4; clone_size: .; j_call: TRBJ2-3; d_call: TRBD1; cdr3_aa: CASSSGTGGRTDTQYF; cdr3_nt: TGTGCCAGCAGTTCCGGGACAGGGGGACGCACAGATACGCAGTATTTT
v_call: TRBV4-3; clone_size: few; j_call: TRBJ2-7; d_call: TRBD1; cdr3_aa: CASSQESGGSYEQYF; cdr3_nt: TGCGCCAGCAGCCAAGAGTCAGGGGGATCCTACGAGCAGTACTTC
v_call: TRBV12-3/TRBV12-4; clone_size: .; j_call: TRBJ2-5; d_call: TRBD2; cdr3_aa: CASSFYRLAGKETQYF; cdr3_nt: TGTGCCAGCAGTTTTTATAGACTAGCGGGAAAAGAGACCCAGTACTTC
v_call: TRBV14; clone_size: .; j_call: TRBJ2-1; d_call: TRBD2; cdr3_aa: CASRGTSGAYNEQFF; cdr3_nt: TGTGCCAGCAGAGGGACTAGCGGGGCATACAATGAGCAGTTCTTC
v_call: TRBV7-8; clone_size: few; j_call: TRBJ1-1; d_call: .; cdr3_aa: CASSLALTGHEAFF; cdr3_nt: TGTGCCAGCAGCTTAGCGCTCACCGGTCATGAAGCTTTCTTT
v_call: TRBV4-1; clone_size: few; j_call: TRBJ2-1; d_call: TRBD2; cdr3_aa: CASSQETSWEQFF; cdr3_nt: TGCGCCAGCAGCCAAGAGACTAGCTGGGAGCAGTTCTTC
v_call: TRBV6-2/TRBV6-3; clone_size: few; j_call: TRBJ1-1; d_call: TRBD1; cdr3_aa: CASSFRQGYMNTEAFF; cdr3_nt: TGTGCCAGCAGTTTTCGACAGGGCTACATGAACACTGAAGCTTTCTTT
v_call: TRBV12-3/TRBV12-4; clone_size: .; j_call: TRBJ2-1; d_call: .; cdr3_aa: CASRDPAGAGPYNEQFF; cdr3_nt: TGTGCCAGCAGGGATCCCGCCGGCGCGGGGCCCTACAATGAGCAGTTCTTC
v_call: TRBV4-3; clone_size: .; j_call: TRBJ2-5; d_call: .; cdr3_aa: CASSQDFETQYF; cdr3_nt: TGCGCCAGCAGCCAAGATTTTGAGACCCAGTACTTC
v_call: TRBV29-1; clone_size: many; j_call: TRBJ2-2; d_call: TRBD2; cdr3_aa: CSARAGDTGELFF; cdr3_nt: TGCAGCGCCCGAGCGGGAGACACCGGGGAGCTGTTTTTT
v_call: TRBV4-2; clone_size: many; j_call: TRBJ2-3; d_call: .; cdr3_aa: CASSQDSTDTQYF; cdr3_nt: TGTGCCAGCAGCCAAGATAGCACAGATACGCAGTATTTT
v_call: TRBV29-1; clone_size: .; j_call: TRBJ2-3; d_call: .; cdr3_aa: CSGGSTDTQYF; cdr3_nt: TGCAGCGGGGGCAGCACAGATACGCAGTATTTT
v_call: TRBV20-1; clone_size: .; j_call: TRBJ2-6; d_call: TRBD1; cdr3_aa: CSAGRDRYSGANVLTF; cdr3_nt: TGCAGTGCGGGCCGGGACAGGTATTCTGGGGCCAACGTCCTGACTTTC
v_call: TRBV28; clone_size: .; j_call: TRBJ2-1; d_call: .; cdr3_aa: CASSFLYNEQFF; cdr3_nt: TGTGCCAGCAGTTTCCTCTACAATGAGCAGTTCTTC
v_call: TRBV20-1; clone_size: .; j_call: TRBJ1-2; d_call: TRBD1; cdr3_aa: CSARDYRTGPYTF; cdr3_nt: TGCAGTGCTAGAGATTATAGGACAGGGCCCTACACCTTC
v_call: TRBV20-1; clone_size: .; j_call: TRBJ1-5; d_call: .; cdr3_aa: CSARVGELSQPQHF; cdr3_nt: TGCAGTGCTAGAGTCGGAGAACTTAGTCAGCCCCAGCATTTT
v_call: TRBV20-1; clone_size: few; j_call: TRBJ2-1; d_call: .; cdr3_aa: CSARDLASVSYNEQFF; cdr3_nt: TGCAGTGCTAGAGATCTTGCTAGCGTCTCCTACAATGAGCAGTTCTTC
v_call: TRBV4-2; clone_size: .; j_call: TRBJ2-3; d_call: TRBD1; cdr3_aa: CASSHERDSSTDTQYF; cdr3_nt: TGTGCCAGCAGCCACGAACGGGACAGTAGCACAGATACGCAGTATTTT
v_call: TRBV20-1; clone_size: few; j_call: TRBJ1-1; d_call: .; cdr3_aa: CSARGAGPVLYTEAFF; cdr3_nt: TGCAGTGCCCGTGGAGCAGGGCCAGTGTTATATACTGAAGCTTTCTTT
v_call: TRBV12-3/TRBV12-4; clone_size: many; j_call: TRBJ1-1; d_call: .; cdr3_aa: CASSLGANTEAFF; cdr3_nt: TGTGCCAGCAGTTTAGGGGCTAACACTGAAGCTTTCTTT
v_call: TRBV10-3; clone_size: few; j_call: TRBJ2-7; d_call: .; cdr3_aa: CASPLSHPIYEQYF; cdr3_nt: TGTGCCTCCCCACTGAGTCATCCCATTTACGAGCAGTACTTC
v_call: TRBV28; clone_size: many; j_call: TRBJ2-7; d_call: .; cdr3_aa: CASSLSSFGGYEQYF; cdr3_nt: TGTGCCAGCAGTTTAAGCTCCTTTGGGGGCTACGAGCAGTACTTC
v_call: TRBV4-2; clone_size: .; j_call: TRBJ2-2; d_call: TRBD1; cdr3_aa: CASSQATGSGTGELFF; cdr3_nt: TGTGCCAGCAGCCAAGCGACAGGGTCGGGCACCGGGGAGCTGTTTTTT
v_call: TRBV12-3/TRBV12-4; clone_size: few; j_call: TRBJ2-1; d_call: .; cdr3_aa: CASSLANWVVASTYNEQFF; cdr3_nt: TGTGCCAGCAGTTTAGCTAACTGGGTCGTAGCCTCAACCTACAATGAGCAGTTCTTC
v_call: TRBV6-2/TRBV6-3; clone_size: many; j_call: TRBJ2-1; d_call: TRBD2; cdr3_aa: CASSFSGRALNEQFF; cdr3_nt: TGTGCCAGCAGTTTTAGCGGGAGGGCTTTGAATGAGCAGTTCTTC
v_call: TRBV11-2; clone_size: few; j_call: TRBJ1-2; d_call: TRBD1; cdr3_aa: CASSPRTGGAYGYTF; cdr3_nt: TGTGCCAGCAGCCCCAGGACAGGGGGCGCCTATGGCTACACCTTC